This record concerns one T cell receptor beta chain sequence. The antigen remains unidentified. This sample stems from a study of T cell responses to AZD1222 COVID-19 vaccine. Study-wide results and limits: Distributed over spike, vaccine-associated CD4 TCRs predominated at 160-218 and 743-854. Within unmutated variant regions lay the reported targets of nearly half of spike-specific TCRs. In a largely white British group with more females than males, clonal diversity was possibly underestimated.

Combined were second doses at about 4 or about 12 weeks. The V gene's germline CDR1 is SGHTA and CDR2 FQGTGA. CDR3 size: 14 residues. The V and J ends lost 2 bases and 2 bases respectively, with 7 bases between them. The method was immunoSEQ multiplex PCR; TCRdb's version includes in-frame clones alone and lacks a portion of them. The sample holds 150,000 to 200,000 clones, about 89% seen once. This sequence was found in an adult who received the AZD1222 COVID-19 vaccine. The chain carries TRBV7-3 and TRBJ1-3; D gene uncertain. The sequences come from peripheral blood, collected 28 days after the second AZD1222 dose. The CDR3 DNA sequence: TGTGCCAGCAGCTTAGAGGCTGCTGGAAACACCATATATTTT. Amino acid sequence: CASSLEAAGNTIYF.